Following are 11 T cell receptor beta chains from one sample sequenced in a study of blood T cell repertoires in COVID-19. Assay: immunoSEQ multiplex PCR; the TCRdb copy retains only in-frame clones and omits some. The table records some 170,000 clones, around three quarters of them present only once. Sequences were obtained from peripheral blood. These receptors were collected from a man aged 60 to 69 with acute or convalescent COVID-19.

The table lists this clone with a few counts. The chain combines TRBV4-2 with TRBJ2-7; the D gene is possibly TRBD2 (7 bases). V was trimmed by 0 bases and J by 6 bases, leaving 12 bases between them. The germline CDR1 and CDR2 sequences are LGHNA and YNFKEQ. The length of the CDR3 is 14 residues. This CDR3 reads CASSQDPGEGEQYF. CDR3 nucleotides: TGTGCCAGCAGCCAAGACCCAGGGGAGGGCGAGCAGTACTTC.

In its sample, this clone was seen a few times. The DNA for the CDR3 is TGCGCCAGCAGCCAACCAACGGGATACGGAAACACCATATATTTT. This gives the protein CASSQPTGYGNTIYF. This chain uses TRBV4-1 with TRBJ1-3; no reliable D call. Germline CDR1 is MGHRA and CDR2 is YSYEKL. This CDR3 spans 15 amino acids. V lost 2 bases to trimming and J lost 4 bases, with 12 bases between them.

The chain has TRBV19 and TRBJ2-1; D might be TRBD1 (6 bases). Germline lookup yields CDR1 LNHDA and CDR2 SQIVND (reference sequence). The CDR3 sequence is 17 residues long. Trimming removed 6 bases from V and 7 bases from J, with 25 bases in between. The chain's CDR3 is CASRGPLQGRAANEQFF. The CDR3 region has the DNA TGTGCCAGTAGGGGACCCCTACAGGGTCGGGCGGCAAATGAGCAGTTCTTC.

This sequence joins TRBV4-3 and TRBJ1-6; possible D gene TRBD1, 6 bases. V gave up 0 bases and J gave up 7 bases, with 13 bases separating them. The germline gives CDR1 LGHNA, CDR2 YSLEER. CDR3 length: 16 residues. In DNA form, the CDR3 reads TGCGCCAGCAGCCAAGATCAAGGGGGTGAGAATTCACCCCTCCACTTT. Translated, it gives CASSQDQGGENSPLHF.

V gene TRBV3-1 (or the pseudogene TRBV3-2) combines with J gene TRBJ1-5, with D unresolved. The CDR3 is 16 amino acids. Trimming left V 1 base short and J 0 bases short, with 10 bases between. Germline CDR1 LGHDT, CDR2 YNNKEL (reference sequence). This chain's CDR3 is CASSQGRGYSNQPQHF. The CDR3 nucleotides are TGTGCCAGCAGCCAAGGCCGGGGATATAGCAATCAGCCCCAGCATTTT.

The chain joins TRBV10-3 to TRBJ2-1; 9 bases are a match to TRBD1. This CDR3 has 13 amino acids. Germline loops: CDR1 ENHRY, CDR2 SYGVKD. J was trimmed by 15 bases and V by 11 bases; bases with no gene match: 17. The CDR3 reads CAAGFSGTGSLFF. The CDR3, as DNA: TGTGCCGCAGGATTTTCCGGGACAGGGTCCCTGTTCTTC.

In this sample, this clone turned up a few times. The genes are TRBV2 and TRBJ1-5; D is ambiguous. V was clipped by 1 base and J by 6 bases, with 7 bases between them. This CDR3 comprises 13 residues. Germline loops: CDR1 SNHLY, CDR2 FYNNEI. Here the CDR3 reads CASSEGRLQPQHF. The CDR3 nucleotides are TGTGCCAGCAGTGAAGGCAGACTTCAGCCCCAGCATTTT.

The V gene is TRBV5-1, the J gene TRBJ2-1, with D maybe TRBD1 (6 bases). Germline CDR1 SGHRS, CDR2 YFSETQ. This CDR3 contains 14 residues. V lost 2 bases and J lost 5, with 11 bases in between. DNA for the CDR3: TGCGCCAGCAGCTTCAGGGACACTAACAATGAGCAGTTCTTC. It specifies CASSFRDTNNEQFF.

This clone was seen only once. The rearrangement joins TRBV18 to TRBJ2-1, with 8 positions matching TRBD1. With 6 bases clipped from V and 6 bases from J, the junction kept 16 bases outside the gene matches. Germline CDR1 is KGHSH and CDR2 is LQKENI. The CDR3 is 17 residues long. The CDR3 region is CASSPPTGRGLSNEQFF. The CDR3 region has the DNA TGTGCCAGCTCCCCCCCCACCGGCAGGGGGCTGAGCAATGAGCAGTTCTTC. Drawing the rest from reference TRBV18 and TRBJ2-1, the complete variable domain is NAGVMQNPRHLVRRRGQEARLRCSPMKGHSHVYWYRQLPEEGLKFMVYLQKENIIDESGMPKERFSAEFPKEGPSILRIQQVVRGDSAAYFCASSPPTGRGLSNEQFFGPGTRLTVL.

The chain recombines TRBV6-2 or TRBV6-3 with TRBJ2-3; D might be TRBD1 (5 bases). CDR3 size: 16 residues. Germline CDR1 is MNHEY and CDR2 is SVGEGT. Deletions cut 2 bases from V and 1 base from J, with 13 bases between. Here the CDR3 reads CASSYRQGRGTDTQYF. The CDR3 nucleotides are TGTGCCAGCAGTTACCGGCAGGGTAGGGGCACAGATACGCAGTATTTT.

This clone was detected only a few times. V gene TRBV11-2 combines with J gene TRBJ1-2; the D is unclear. CDR3 length: 17 amino acids. Looked up from germline, CDR1 is SGHAT and CDR2 is FQNNGV. Trimming took off 0 bases at V and 2 bases at J, with 16 bases between the two ends. The CDR3 nucleotides are TGTGCCAGCAGCTTAGAGTCCGACCTCTTGAGGAACTATGGCTACACCTTC. Translation: CASSLESDLLRNYGYTF.